The clone carrying this TCR beta chain has ten or more counts. Its antigen is not known. The entry originates in a study of CD8 T cells in ankylosing spondylitis. Whole-study findings and limits: Disease-linked clones reportedly showed significant enrichment in matched ankylosing spondylitis synovial fluid. Some of these motif variants have turned up before, in reports on reactive arthritis synovial fluid and blood. About eight highly homologous variants made up a TCR beta motif that seemed to typify ankylosing spondylitis blood.

The CDR3 is made up of 16 amino acids. Germline trimming cut 6 bases from V and 1 base from J; bases unmatched to any gene: 7. As the method for making TCR beta libraries, quantitative 5'-RACE with molecular barcodes was used. TCRdb called the 5' RACE reads again in MiXCR, with one record for every CDR3 protein. The repertoire has about 160,000 distinct CDR3 sequences, around 17% of them found once; the top ten carry over 7.5%. Sequences were obtained from blood, either unsorted or a sorted T cell fraction (not recorded which). V usage is TRBV12-3 or TRBV12-4 and J usage is TRBJ2-1, with TRBD1 identical over 9 bases. The receptor was derived from a male donor with ankylosing spondylitis or in good health (not recorded which). CDR3 region: CASRPQGAGSYNEQFF. CDR3 coding DNA: TGTGCCAGCAGACCACAGGGGGCCGGTTCCTACAATGAGCAGTTCTTC.